This T cell receptor beta chain appears in the sequencing data of a study of CD4+ T cells in melanoma. Regarding the study as a whole: A reported correlation linked neoantigen-specific CD4+ T cells to CD8+, macrophage and B cell function. Diverse differentiation states were reported for melanoma neoantigen-specific CD4+ T cells.

Repertoires were generated with immunoSEQ multiplex PCR, while TCRdb's copy carries only in-frame clones and drops some. Among 110,000 to 150,000 clones, about 90% were seen once, and the ten largest hold 1.5%. The germline gives CDR1 MNHNS, CDR2 SASEGT. The CDR3 sequence is 15 residues long. The V end lost 3 bases, the J end lost 3 bases, and 14 bases lay between the germline ends. On this clone: Its antigen remains unknown.

This clonotype was sampled from a human donor with melanoma. The rearrangement uses TRBV6-1 and TRBJ1-2; D is ambiguous. CDR3 sequence reads: CASSDYQKGDYGYTF. The CDR3 DNA sequence: TGTGCCAGCAGTGATTATCAGAAGGGTGACTATGGCTACACCTTC.